This TCR beta chain is from a study of cytomegalovirus exposure and HLA in healthy donors. Germline lookup yields CDR1 GTSNPN and CDR2 SVGIG (reference sequence). CDR3 length: 15 residues. V lost 4 bases and J lost 7, with 19 bases in between. Clones were read by immunoSEQ multiplex PCR, and TCRdb kept only the in-frame ones, dropping some. Of approximately 120,000 clones listed, about 88% are singletons. V gene TRBV30 combines with J gene TRBJ1-4; D remains unclear. Sequencing used PBMCs. The receptor was derived from a woman younger than 35 in good health and CMV-seronegative. The chain's CDR3 is CAWNGEREEGEKLFF. As DNA, the CDR3 is TGTGCCTGGAATGGTGAAAGGGAGGAAGGTGAAAAACTGTTTTTT.